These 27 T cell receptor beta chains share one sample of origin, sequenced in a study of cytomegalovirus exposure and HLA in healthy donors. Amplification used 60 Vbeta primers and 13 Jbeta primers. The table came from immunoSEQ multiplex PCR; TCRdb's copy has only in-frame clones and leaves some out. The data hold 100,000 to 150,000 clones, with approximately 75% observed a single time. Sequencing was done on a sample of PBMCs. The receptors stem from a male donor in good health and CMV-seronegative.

The CDR3 coding sequence is TGTGCCAGCAGCCGAGGTCCCTCGTCTGAAGCTTTCTTT. It yields the protein CASSRGPSSEAFF. The V call is TRBV5-6, the J call TRBJ1-1; D call uncertain. The V and J ends lost 4 bases and 6 bases respectively, with 13 bases between them. CDR1 is SGHDT and CDR2 is YYEEEE in the germline V gene. The CDR3 is 13 amino acids.

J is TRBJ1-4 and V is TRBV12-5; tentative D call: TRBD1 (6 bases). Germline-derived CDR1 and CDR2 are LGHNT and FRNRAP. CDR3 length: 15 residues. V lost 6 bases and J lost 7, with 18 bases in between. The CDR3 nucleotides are TGTGCTAGTGGCTACCCGCAGGGGATGAGTGAAAAACTGTTTTTT. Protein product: CASGYPQGMSEKLFF.

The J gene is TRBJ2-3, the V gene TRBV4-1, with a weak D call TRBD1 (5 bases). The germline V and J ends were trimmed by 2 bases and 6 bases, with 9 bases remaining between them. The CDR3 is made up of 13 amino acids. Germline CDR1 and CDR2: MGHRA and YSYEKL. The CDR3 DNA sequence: TGCGCCAGCAGCCAAAAGGGGTCGGATACGCAGTATTTT. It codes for CASSQKGSDTQYF.

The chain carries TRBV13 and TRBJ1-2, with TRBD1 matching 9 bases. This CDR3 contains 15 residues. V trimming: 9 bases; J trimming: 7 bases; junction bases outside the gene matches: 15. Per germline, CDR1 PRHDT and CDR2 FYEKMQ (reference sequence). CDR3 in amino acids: CASRPPGTGNGGYTF. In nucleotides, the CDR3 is TGTGCCAGTAGACCCCCCGGGACAGGGAATGGTGGCTACACCTTC.

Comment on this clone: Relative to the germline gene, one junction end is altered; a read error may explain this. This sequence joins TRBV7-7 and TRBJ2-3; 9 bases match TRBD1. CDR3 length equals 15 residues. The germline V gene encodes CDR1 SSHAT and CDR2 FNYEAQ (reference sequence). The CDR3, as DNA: TGTGCTAGCAGCACCGGACAGGGGCTTGCAGATACGCAGTATTTT. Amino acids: CASSTGQGLADTQYF.

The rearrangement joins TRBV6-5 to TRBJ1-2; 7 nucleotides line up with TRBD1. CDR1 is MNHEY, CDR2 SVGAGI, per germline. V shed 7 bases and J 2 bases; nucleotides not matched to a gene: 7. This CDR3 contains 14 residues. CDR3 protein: CASTRGQLNYGYTF. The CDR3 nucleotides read TGTGCCAGCACCAGGGGACAGTTAAACTATGGCTACACCTTC.

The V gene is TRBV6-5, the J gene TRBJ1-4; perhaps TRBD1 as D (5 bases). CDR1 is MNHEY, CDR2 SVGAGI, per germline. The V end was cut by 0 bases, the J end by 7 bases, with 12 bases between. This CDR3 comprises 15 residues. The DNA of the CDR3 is TGTGCCAGCAGTTACTCCGCGGGGCCCGCTGAAAAACTGTTTTTT. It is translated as CASSYSAGPAEKLFF.

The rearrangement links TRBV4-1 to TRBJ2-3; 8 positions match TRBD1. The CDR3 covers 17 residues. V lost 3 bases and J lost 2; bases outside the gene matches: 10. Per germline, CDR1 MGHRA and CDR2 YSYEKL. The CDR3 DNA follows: TGCGCCAGCAGCCAGACCCTCGGACAGGGCCACACAGATACGCAGTATTTT. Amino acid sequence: CASSQTLGQGHTDTQYF.

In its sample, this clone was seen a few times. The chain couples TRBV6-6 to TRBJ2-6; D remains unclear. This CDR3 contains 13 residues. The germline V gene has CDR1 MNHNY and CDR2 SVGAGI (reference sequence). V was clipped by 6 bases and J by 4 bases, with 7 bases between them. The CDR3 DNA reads TGTGCCAGCAGCTCCGGGGGGGCCAACGTCCTGACTTTC. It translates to CASSSGGANVLTF.

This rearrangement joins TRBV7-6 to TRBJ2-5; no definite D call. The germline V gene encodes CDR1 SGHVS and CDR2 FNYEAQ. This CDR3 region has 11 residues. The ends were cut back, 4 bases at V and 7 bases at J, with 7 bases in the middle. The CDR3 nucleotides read TGTGCCAGCAGCTCGGGTGTGACCCAGTACTTC. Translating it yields CASSSGVTQYF.

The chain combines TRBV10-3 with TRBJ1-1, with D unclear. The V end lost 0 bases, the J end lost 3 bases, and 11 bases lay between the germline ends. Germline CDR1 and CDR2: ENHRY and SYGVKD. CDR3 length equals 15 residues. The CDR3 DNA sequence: TGTGCCATCAGTGAGTCCACGGGTAAGGACACTGAAGCTTTCTTT. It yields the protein CAISESTGKDTEAFF.

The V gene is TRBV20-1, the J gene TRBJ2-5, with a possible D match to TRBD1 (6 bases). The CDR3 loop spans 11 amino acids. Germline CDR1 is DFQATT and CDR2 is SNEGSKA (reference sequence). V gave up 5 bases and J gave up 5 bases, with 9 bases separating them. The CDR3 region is CSALRGETQYF. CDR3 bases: TGCAGTGCTTTGAGGGGGGAGACCCAGTACTTC.

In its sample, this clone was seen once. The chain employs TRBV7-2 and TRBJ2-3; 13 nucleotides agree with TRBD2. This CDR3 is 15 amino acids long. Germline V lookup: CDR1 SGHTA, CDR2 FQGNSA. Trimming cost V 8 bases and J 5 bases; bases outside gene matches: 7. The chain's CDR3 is CASAGTSGAGDTQYF. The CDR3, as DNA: TGTGCCAGCGCCGGGACTAGCGGGGCTGGAGATACGCAGTATTTT.

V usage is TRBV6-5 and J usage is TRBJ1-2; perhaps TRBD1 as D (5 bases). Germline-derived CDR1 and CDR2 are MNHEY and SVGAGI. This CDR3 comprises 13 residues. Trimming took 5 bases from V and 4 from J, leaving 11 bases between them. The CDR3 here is CASSPQARYGYTF. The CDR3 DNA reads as TGTGCCAGCAGTCCACAGGCCCGCTATGGCTACACCTTC.

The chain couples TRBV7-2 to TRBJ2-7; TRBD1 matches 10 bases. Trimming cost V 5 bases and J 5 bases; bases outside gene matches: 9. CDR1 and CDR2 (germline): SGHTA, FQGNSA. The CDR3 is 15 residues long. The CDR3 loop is CASSHLRDRGHEQYF. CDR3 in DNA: TGTGCCAGCAGCCATTTACGGGACAGGGGTCACGAGCAGTACTTC. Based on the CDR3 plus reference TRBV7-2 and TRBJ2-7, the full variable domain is GAGVSQSPSNKVTEKGKDVELRCDPISGHTALYWYRQSLGQGLEFLIYFQGNSAPDKSGLPSDRFSAERTGGSVSTLTIQRTQQEDSAVYLCASSHLRDRGHEQYFGPGTRLTVT.

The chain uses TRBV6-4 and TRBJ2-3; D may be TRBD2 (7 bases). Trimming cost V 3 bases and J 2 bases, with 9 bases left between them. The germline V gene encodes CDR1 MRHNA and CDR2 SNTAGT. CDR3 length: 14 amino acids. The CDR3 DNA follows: TGTGCCAGCAGTGAGGGGGGGCCCACAGATACGCAGTATTTT. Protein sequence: CASSEGGPTDTQYF.

This CDR3 reads CASSVEPDSNQPQHF. The CDR3 bases are TGTGCCAGCAGCGTAGAGCCTGATAGCAATCAGCCCCAGCATTTT. This chain uses TRBV9 with TRBJ1-5; no clear D. The V end lost 0 bases, the J end lost 0 bases, and 7 bases lay between the germline ends. The germline V gene encodes CDR1 SGDLS and CDR2 YYNGEE. The CDR3 totals 15 residues.

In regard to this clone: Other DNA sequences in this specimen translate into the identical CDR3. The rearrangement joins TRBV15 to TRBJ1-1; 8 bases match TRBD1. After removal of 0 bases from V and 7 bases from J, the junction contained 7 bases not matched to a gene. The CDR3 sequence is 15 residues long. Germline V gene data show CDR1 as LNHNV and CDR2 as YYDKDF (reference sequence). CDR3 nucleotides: TGTGCCACCAGCAGAGACCGACAGGGGCCTGGTGAAGCTTTCTTT. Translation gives CATSRDRQGPGEAFF.

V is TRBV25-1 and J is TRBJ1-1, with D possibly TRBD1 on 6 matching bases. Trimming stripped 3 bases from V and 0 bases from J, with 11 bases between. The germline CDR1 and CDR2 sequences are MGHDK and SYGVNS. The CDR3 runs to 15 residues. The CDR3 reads CASSDPGQMNTEAFF. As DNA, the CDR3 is TGTGCCAGCAGTGACCCGGGACAAATGAACACTGAAGCTTTCTTT.

CDR3 loop: CASSFGRDNQPQHF. In DNA form, the CDR3 reads TGTGCCAGCAGTTTCGGCAGGGACAATCAGCCCCAGCATTTT. This chain joins TRBV27 and TRBJ1-5; tentatively, D is TRBD1 (5 bases). This CDR3 is 14 amino acids long. Trimming took 3 bases from V and 3 from J, leaving 9 bases between them. Germline V gene sequence: CDR1 MNHEY, CDR2 SMNVEV (reference sequence).

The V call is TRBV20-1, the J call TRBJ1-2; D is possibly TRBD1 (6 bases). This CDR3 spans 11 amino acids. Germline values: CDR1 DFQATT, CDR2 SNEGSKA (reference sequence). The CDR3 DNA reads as TGCGGTACCGGGACATATGATGGCTACACCTTC. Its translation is CGTGTYDGYTF.

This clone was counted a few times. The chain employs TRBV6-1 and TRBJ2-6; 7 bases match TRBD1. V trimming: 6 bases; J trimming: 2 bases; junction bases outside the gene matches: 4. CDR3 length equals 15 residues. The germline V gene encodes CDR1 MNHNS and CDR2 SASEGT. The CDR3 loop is CASSADRAGANVLTF. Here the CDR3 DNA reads TGTGCCAGCAGCGCCGACAGGGCTGGGGCCAACGTCCTGACTTTC.

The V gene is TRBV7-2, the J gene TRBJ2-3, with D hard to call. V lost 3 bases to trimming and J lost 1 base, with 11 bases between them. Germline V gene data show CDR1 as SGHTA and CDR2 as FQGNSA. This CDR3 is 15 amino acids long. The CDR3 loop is CASSFPVGRTDTQYF. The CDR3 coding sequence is TGTGCCAGCAGCTTCCCGGTTGGTCGCACAGATACGCAGTATTTT.

CDR3 DNA sequence: TGTGCCTGGAGTGCCTCGGGAGCAGGGGGCTACACCTTC. This encodes CAWSASGAGGYTF. The V gene is TRBV30, the J gene TRBJ1-2, with D tentatively TRBD1 (5 bases). Trimming stripped 1 base from V and 8 bases from J, with 14 bases between. Germline CDR1 and CDR2: GTSNPN and SVGIG (reference sequence). CDR3 length equals 13 residues.

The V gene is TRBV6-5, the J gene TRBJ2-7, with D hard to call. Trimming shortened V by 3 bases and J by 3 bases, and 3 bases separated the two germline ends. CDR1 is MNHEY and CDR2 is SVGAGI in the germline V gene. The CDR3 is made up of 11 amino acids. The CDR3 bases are TGTGCCAGCAGTTATAACTACGAGCAGTACTTC. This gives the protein CASSYNYEQYF.

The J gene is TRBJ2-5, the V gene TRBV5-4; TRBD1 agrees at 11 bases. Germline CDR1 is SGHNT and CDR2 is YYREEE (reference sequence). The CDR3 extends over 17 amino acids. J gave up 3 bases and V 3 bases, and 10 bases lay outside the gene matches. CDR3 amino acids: CASSSLYPGQGEETQYF. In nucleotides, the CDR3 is TGTGCCAGCAGCTCCCTCTACCCGGGACAGGGGGAAGAGACCCAGTACTTC.

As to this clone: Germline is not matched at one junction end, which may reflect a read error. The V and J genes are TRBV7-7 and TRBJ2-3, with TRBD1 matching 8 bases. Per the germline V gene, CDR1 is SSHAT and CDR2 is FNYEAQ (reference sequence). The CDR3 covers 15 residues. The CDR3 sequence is CASSFRGRGTDTQYF. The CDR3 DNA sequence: TGTGCTAGCAGCTTCAGGGGGCGAGGGACAGATACGCAGTATTTT.